The sequence of this T cell receptor (beta chain) was determined in a study of spatial heterogeneity in lung cancer. Study background: Detection consistently yielded more beta chains than alpha chains.

A unique molecular identifier was attached to every TCR cDNA molecule. TCRdb processed the 5' RACE reads anew with MiXCR; each CDR3 protein has one entry. The sample yields 4,100 or so distinct CDR3 sequences, 34% seen once. Germline V CDR1 and CDR2: MDHEN, SYDVKM. The CDR3 is 14 amino acids. V shed 7 bases and J shed 7 bases, with 20 bases lying between them. Concerning this clonotype itself: Antigen: not known. Since it is a stray read in a library aimed at alpha chains, this beta chain has a size that is not meaningful.

The time point was: sample taken at primary tumor resection. The input material, whole RNA from tumor, nontumor lung or frozen PBMC, was sequenced unsorted. Untreated early-stage non-small cell lung cancer patients, around 72 in total, were the donors. Notes on the study in general: Circulating ubiquitous expanded tumor TCRs were observed more frequently at resection than at follow-up.

This sample comprised PBMCs, obtained at surgery. The chain has TRBV28 and TRBJ2-7; weak D call: TRBD1 (6 bases). The clonotype originates from a male donor with early-stage non-small cell lung cancer. In nucleotides, the CDR3 is TGTGCCAGCAACCTACAGGGCAGAGTGTTTGAGCAGTACTTC. Protein product: CASNLQGRVFEQYF.